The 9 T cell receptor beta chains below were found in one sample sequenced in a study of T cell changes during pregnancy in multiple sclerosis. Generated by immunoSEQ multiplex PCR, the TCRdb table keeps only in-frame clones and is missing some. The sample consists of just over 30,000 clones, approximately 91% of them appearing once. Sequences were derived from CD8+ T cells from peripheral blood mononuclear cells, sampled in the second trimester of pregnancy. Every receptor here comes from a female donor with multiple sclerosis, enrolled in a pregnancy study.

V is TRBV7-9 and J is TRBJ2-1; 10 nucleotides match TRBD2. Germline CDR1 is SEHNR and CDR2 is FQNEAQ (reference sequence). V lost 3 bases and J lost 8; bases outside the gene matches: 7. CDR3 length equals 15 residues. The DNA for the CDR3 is TGTGCCAGCAGCTTTTTAGAAGCGGGAGGGTATGAGCAGTTCTTC. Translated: CASSFLEAGGYEQFF.

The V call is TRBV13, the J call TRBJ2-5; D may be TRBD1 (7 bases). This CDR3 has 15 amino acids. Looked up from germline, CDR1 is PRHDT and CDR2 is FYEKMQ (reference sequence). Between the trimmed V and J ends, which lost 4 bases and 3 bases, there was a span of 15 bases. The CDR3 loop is CASSSRDRRKETQYF. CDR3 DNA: TGTGCCAGCAGCTCGCGGGACAGACGGAAAGAGACCCAGTACTTC. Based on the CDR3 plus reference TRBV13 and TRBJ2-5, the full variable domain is AAGVIQSPRHLIKEKRETATLKCYPIPRHDTVYWYQQGPGQDPQFLISFYEKMQSDKGSIPDRFSAQQFSDYHSELNMSSLELGDSALYFCASSSRDRRKETQYFGPGTRLLVL.

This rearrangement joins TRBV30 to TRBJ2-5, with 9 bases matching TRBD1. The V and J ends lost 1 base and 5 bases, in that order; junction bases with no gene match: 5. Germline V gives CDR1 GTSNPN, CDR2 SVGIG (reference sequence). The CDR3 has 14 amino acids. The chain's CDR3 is CAWSEGTGKETQYF. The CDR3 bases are TGTGCCTGGAGTGAAGGGACAGGGAAGGAGACCCAGTACTTC. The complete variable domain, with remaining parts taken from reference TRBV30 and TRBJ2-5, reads SQTIHQWPATLVQPVGSPLSLECTVEGTSNPNLYWYRQAAGRGLQLLFYSVGIGQISSEVPQNLSASRPQDRQFILSSKKLLLSDSGFYLCAWSEGTGKETQYFGPGTRLLVL.

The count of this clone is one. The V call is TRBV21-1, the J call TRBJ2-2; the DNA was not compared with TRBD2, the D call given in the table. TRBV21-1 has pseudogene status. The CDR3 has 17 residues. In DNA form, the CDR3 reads TGTGCCAGCAGCAAAGGTCCGGTTGAACAACGGGCCGGGGAGCTGTTTTTT. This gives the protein CASSKGPVEQRAGELFF.

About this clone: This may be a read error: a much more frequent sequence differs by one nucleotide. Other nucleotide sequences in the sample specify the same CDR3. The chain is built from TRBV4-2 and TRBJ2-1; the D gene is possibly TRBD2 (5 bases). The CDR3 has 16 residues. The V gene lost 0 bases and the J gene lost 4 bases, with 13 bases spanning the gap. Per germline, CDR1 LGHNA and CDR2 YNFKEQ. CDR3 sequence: CASSQDSGSSYNEQFF. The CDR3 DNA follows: TGTGCCAGCAGCCAAGATAGTGGGAGCTCTTACAATGAGCAGTTCTTC.

The DNA for the CDR3 is TGTGCCAGCAGTGAAGGGACAGGGAACACTGAAGCTTTCTTT. This translates into CASSEGTGNTEAFF. The rearrangement joins TRBV6-4 to TRBJ1-1, with TRBD1 matching 8 bases. J was trimmed by 1 base and V by 3 bases; bases with no gene match: 1. The CDR3 length is 14 residues. The germline gives CDR1 MRHNA, CDR2 SNTAGT.

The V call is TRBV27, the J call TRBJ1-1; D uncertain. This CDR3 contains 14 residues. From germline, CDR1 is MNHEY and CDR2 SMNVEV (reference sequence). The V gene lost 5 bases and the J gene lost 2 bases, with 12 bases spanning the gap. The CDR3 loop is CASSPTIINTEAFF. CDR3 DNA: TGTGCCAGCAGTCCCACTATTATCAACACTGAAGCTTTCTTT.

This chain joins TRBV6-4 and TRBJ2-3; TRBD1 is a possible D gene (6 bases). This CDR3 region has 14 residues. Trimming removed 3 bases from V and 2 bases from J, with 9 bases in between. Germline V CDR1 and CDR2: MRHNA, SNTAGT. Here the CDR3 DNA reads TGTGCCAGCAGTGAAGGACAGCACACAGATACGCAGTATTTT. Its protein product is CASSEGQHTDTQYF.

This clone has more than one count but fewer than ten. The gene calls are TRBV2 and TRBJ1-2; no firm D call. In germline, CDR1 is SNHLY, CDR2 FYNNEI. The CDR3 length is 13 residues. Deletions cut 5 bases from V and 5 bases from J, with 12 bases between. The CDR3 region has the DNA TGTGCCAGCAGTACGGGATTGGATTATGGCTACACCTTC. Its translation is CASSTGLDYGYTF.